The text below deals with one TCR beta chain. This entry is derived from a study of CD8 T cells in Susac syndrome. The germline CDR1 and CDR2 sequences are DFQATT and SNEGSKA (reference sequence). V shed 3 bases, J shed 0 bases, and the junction held 4 bases outside the gene matches. This CDR3 is built from 15 residues. Reverse transcription of about 0.45 to 1 ug RNA was performed with random hexamers. TCRdb called the immunoSEQ multiplex PCR reads again in MiXCR, with one record for every CDR3 protein. The sample includes 45,000 to 55,000 distinct CDR3 sequences, over 85% of them seen just once. While serving as controls, healthy donors were matched for age and sex.

The sequence was collected from a human donor in good health. Sequenced: CD8+ T cells from PBMCs. The rearrangement joins TRBV20-1 to TRBJ2-7; 11 positions match TRBD2. CDR3 coding DNA: TGCAGTGCTAGCCCAACTAGCGGGAGCTCCTACGAGCAGTACTTC. Translated, it gives CSASPTSGSSYEQYF.